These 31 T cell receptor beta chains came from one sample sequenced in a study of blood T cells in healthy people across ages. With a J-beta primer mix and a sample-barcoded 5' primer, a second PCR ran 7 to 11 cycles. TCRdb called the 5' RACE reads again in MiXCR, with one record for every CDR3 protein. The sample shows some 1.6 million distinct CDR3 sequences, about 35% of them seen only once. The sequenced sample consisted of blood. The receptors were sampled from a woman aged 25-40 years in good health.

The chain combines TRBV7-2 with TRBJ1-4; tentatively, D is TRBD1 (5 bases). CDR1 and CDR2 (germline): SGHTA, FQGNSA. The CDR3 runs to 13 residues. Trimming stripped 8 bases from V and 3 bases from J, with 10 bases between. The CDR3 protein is CASRREANEKLFF. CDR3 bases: TGTGCCAGCCGCAGGGAGGCTAATGAAAAACTGTTTTTT.

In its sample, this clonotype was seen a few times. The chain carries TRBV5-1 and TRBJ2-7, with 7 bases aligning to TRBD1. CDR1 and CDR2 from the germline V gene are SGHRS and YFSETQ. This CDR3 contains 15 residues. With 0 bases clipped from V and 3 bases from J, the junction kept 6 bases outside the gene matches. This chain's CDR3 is CASSLEGTDVYEQYF. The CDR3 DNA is TGCGCCAGCAGCTTGGAGGGGACAGATGTCTACGAGCAGTACTTC.

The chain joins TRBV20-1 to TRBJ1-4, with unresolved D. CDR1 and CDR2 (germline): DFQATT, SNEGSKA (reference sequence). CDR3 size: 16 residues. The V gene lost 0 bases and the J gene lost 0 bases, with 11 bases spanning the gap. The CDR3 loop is CSARDHKGPTNEKLFF. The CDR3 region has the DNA TGCAGTGCTAGAGATCACAAGGGCCCAACTAATGAAAAACTGTTTTTT.

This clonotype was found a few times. CDR3 nucleotide sequence: TGCAGCGCGCCGCGGGGCGGGGAGCTGTTTTTT. This encodes CSAPRGGELFF. V and J are TRBV29-1 and TRBJ2-2; D possibly corresponds to TRBD2 (6 bases). CDR1 is SQVTM and CDR2 is ANQGSEA in the germline V gene. The CDR3 runs to 11 residues. Trimming pared 7 bases from V and 7 bases from J, leaving 10 bases between.

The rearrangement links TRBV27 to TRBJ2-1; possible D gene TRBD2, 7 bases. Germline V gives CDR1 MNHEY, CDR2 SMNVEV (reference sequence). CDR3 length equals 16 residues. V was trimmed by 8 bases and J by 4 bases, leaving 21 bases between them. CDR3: CASGSGGGGLYNEQFF. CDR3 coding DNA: TGTGCCAGCGGCTCGGGGGGCGGGGGTCTGTACAATGAGCAGTTCTTC.

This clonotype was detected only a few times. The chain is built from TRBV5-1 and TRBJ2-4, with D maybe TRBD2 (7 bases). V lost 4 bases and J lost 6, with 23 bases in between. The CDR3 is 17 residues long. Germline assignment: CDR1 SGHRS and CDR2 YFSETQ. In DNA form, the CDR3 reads TGCGCCAGCAGCGCCGGAGGAGGGGGAGGGTCCGTAAACATTCAGTACTTC. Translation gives CASSAGGGGGSVNIQYF.

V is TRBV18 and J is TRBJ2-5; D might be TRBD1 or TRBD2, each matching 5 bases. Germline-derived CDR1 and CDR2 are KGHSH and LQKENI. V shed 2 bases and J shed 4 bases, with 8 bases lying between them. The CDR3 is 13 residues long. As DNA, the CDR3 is TGTGCCAGCTCACCAATGAGGGGAGAGACCCAGTACTTC. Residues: CASSPMRGETQYF.

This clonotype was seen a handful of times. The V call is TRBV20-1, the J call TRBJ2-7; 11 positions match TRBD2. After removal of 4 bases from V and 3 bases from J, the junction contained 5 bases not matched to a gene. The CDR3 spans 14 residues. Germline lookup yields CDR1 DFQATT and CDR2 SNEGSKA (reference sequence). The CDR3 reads CSATRLAGYYEQYF. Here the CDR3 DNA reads TGCAGTGCTACCCGACTAGCGGGGTACTACGAGCAGTACTTC.

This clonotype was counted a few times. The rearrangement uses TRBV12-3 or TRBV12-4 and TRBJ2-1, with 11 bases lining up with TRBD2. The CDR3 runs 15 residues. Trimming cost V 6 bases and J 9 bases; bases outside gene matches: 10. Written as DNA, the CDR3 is TGTGCCAGCAGACAAACTAGCGGGAGTCTCAGTGAGCAGTTCTTC. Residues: CASRQTSGSLSEQFF.

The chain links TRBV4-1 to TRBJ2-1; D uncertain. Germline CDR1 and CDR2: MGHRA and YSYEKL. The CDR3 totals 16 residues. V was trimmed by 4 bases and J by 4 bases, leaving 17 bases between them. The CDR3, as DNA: TGCGCCAGCAGCCCAGGCAGGCAGAGAATGTACAATGAGCAGTTCTTC. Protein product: CASSPGRQRMYNEQFF.

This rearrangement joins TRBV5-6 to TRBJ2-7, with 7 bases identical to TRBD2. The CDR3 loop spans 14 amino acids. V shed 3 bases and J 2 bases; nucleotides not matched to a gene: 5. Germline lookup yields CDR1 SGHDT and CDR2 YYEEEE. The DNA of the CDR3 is TGTGCCAGCAGCTACAGCGGGATAACCTACGAGCAGTACTTC. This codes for CASSYSGITYEQYF.

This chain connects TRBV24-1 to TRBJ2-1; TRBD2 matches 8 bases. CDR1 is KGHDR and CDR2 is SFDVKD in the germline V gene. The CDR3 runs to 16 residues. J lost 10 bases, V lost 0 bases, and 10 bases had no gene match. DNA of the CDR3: TGTGCCACCAGTGATTTGAACGGGAGGGCCCCCTTGGAGCAGTTCTTC. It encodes CATSDLNGRAPLEQFF.

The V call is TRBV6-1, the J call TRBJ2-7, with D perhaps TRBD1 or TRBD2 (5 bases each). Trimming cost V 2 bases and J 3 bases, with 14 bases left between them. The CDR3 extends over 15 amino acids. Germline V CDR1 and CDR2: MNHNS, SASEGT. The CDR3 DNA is TGTGCCAGCAGTGAAAGAGGGACGCCACTCTACGAGCAGTACTTC. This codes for CASSERGTPLYEQYF.

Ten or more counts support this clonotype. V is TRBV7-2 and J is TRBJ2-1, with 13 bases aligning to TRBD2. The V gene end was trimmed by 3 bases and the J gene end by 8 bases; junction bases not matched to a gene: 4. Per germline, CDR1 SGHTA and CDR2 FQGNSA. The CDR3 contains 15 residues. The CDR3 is CASSFGTSGADEQFF. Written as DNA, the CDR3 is TGTGCCAGCAGCTTTGGGACTAGCGGGGCGGATGAGCAGTTCTTC.

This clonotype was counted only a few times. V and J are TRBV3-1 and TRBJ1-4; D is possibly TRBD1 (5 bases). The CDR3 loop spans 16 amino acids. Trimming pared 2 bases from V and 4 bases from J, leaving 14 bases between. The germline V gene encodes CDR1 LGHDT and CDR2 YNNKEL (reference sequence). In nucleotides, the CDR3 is TGTGCCAGCAGCCAACGGGGCCGCTCTCGTAATGAAAAACTGTTTTTT. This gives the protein CASSQRGRSRNEKLFF.

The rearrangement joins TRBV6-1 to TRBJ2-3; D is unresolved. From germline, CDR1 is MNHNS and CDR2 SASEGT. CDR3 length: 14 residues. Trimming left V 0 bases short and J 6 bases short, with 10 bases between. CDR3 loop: CASSEAGPSDTQYF. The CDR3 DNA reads TGTGCCAGCAGTGAAGCGGGCCCTTCGGATACGCAGTATTTT.

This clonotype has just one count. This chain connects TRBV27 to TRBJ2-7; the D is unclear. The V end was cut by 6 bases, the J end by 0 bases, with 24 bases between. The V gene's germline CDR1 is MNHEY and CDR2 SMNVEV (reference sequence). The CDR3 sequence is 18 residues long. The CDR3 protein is CASRVPGPPGRGSYEQYF. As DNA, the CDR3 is TGTGCCAGCAGAGTCCCCGGGCCCCCCGGACGAGGCTCCTACGAGCAGTACTTC.

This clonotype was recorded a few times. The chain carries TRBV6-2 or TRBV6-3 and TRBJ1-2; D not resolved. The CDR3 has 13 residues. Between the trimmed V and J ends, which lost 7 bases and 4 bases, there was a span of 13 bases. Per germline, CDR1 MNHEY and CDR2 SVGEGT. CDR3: CASTQTGTYGYTF. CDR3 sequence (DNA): TGTGCCAGCACCCAGACGGGAACCTATGGCTACACCTTC.

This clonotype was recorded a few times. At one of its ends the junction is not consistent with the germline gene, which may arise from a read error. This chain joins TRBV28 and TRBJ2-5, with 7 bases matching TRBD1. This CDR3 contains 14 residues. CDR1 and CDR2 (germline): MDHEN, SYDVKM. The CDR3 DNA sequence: TGTGCCGGCAGTCCCCCGGGACAGATTAGGGAGCAGTACTTC. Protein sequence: CAGSPPGQIREQYF.

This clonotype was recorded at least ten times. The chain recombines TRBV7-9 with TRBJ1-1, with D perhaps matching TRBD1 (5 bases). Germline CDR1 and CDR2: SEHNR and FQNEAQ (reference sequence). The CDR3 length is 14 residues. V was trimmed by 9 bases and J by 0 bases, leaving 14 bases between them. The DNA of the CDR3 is TGTGCCAGTTCTCCTACAGGATTGAACACTGAAGCTTTCTTT. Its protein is CASSPTGLNTEAFF.

The DNA for the CDR3 is TGTGCCAGCAGTTTCTCAGCAGGGGAGGGCACTGAAGCTTTCTTT. Amino acid sequence: CASSFSAGEGTEAFF. The chain links TRBV6-6 to TRBJ1-1, with D possibly being TRBD1 (6 bases). This CDR3 region has 15 residues. Germline values: CDR1 MNHNY, CDR2 SVGAGI (reference sequence). V was cut by 4 bases and J by 4 bases, with 16 bases left in between.

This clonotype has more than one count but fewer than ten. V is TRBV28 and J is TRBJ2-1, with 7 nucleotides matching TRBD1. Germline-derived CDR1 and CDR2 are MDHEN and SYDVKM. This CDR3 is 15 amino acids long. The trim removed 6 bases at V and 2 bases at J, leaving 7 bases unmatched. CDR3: CASRSYRGAYNEQFF. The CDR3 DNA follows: TGTGCCAGCAGGTCCTACAGGGGAGCCTACAATGAGCAGTTCTTC.

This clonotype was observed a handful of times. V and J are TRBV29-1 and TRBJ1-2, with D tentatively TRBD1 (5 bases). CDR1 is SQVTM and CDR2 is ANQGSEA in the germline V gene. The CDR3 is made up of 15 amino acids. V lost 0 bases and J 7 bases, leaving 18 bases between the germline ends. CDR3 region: CSVEDRFYRSTGYTF. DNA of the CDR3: TGCAGCGTTGAAGATCGGTTCTACAGGTCAACTGGCTACACCTTC.

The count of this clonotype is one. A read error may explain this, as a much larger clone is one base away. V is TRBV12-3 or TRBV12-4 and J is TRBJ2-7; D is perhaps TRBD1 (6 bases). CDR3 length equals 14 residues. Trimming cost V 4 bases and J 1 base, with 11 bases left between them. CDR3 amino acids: CASSSGQQSYEQYF. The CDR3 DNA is TGTGCCAGCAGTTCTGGACAGCAGTCCTACGAGCAGTACTTC.

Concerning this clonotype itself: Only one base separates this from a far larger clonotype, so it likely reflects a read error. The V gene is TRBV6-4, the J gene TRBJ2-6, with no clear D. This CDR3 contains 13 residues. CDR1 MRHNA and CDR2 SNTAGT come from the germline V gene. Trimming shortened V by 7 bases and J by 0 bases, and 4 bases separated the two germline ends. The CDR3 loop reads CASIPSGANVLTF. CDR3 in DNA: TGTGCCAGCATCCCCTCTGGGGCCAACGTCCTGACTTTC.

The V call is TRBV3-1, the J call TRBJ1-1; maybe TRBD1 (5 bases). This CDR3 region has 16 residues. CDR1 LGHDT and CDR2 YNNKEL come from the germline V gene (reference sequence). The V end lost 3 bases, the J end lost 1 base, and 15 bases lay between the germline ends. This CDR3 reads CASSQPGRRGNTEAFF. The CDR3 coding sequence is TGTGCCAGCAGCCAGCCCGGACGGAGGGGGAACACTGAAGCTTTCTTT.

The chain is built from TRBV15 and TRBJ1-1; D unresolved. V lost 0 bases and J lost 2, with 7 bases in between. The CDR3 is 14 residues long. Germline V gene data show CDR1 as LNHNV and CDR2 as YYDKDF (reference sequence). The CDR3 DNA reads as TGTGCCACCAGCAGAGACAGGATAAACACTGAAGCTTTCTTT. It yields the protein CATSRDRINTEAFF.

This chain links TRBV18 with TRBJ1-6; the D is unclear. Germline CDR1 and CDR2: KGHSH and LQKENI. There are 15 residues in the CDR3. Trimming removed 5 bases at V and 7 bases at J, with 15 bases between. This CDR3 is CASSSEGLGNSPLHF. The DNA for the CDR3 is TGTGCCAGCTCATCGGAAGGTCTTGGGAATTCACCCCTCCACTTT.

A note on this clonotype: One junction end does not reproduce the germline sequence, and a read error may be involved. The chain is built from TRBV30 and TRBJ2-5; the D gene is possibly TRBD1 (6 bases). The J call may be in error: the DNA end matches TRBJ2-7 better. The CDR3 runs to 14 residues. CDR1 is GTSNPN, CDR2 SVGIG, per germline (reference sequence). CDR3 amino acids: CARSVRTGNYEQYF. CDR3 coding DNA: TGTGCCCGGAGTGTACGAACAGGGAACTACGAGCAGTACTTC.

This chain's CDR3 is CSAASGTGNYEQYF. CDR3 in DNA: TGCAGTGCTGCCTCCGGGACAGGCAACTACGAGCAGTACTTC. This chain uses TRBV20-1 with TRBJ2-7, with TRBD1 matching 8 bases. With 5 bases clipped from V and 3 bases from J, the junction kept 9 bases outside the gene matches. CDR1 is DFQATT, CDR2 SNEGSKA, per germline (reference sequence). This CDR3 comprises 14 residues.

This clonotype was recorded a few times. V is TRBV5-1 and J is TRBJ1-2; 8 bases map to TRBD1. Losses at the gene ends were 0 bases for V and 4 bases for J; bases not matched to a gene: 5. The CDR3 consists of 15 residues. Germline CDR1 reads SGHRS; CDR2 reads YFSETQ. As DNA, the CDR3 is TGCGCCAGCAGCTTGGGACAGGGGTGGACCTATGGCTACACCTTC. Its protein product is CASSLGQGWTYGYTF.